These T cell receptor beta chains were read from a single sample in a study of control samples from healthy donors and cancer patients. The protocol was immunoSEQ multiplex PCR, while the TCRdb copy is restricted to in-frame clones and leaves out a portion. The profile covers about 65,000 clones, with roughly nine tenths appearing a single time and over 1% taken by the ten largest. The specimen sequenced was PBMCs. The source of these receptors is a woman aged 45-65 years with colorectal cancer. Both conserved end residues are part of each CDR3. A D gene is named only where the DNA matches it firmly. Size tells how often a clone was seen (once, few, many) or the class of an expanded clone, and some rows leave it out.

D gene	J gene	V gene	clone size	CDR3 DNA	CDR3 protein
TRBD1	TRBJ1-5	TRBV6-1	medium-sized	TGTGCCAGCAGTGGACGACAGGGGTCGGCCAATCAGCCCCAGCATTTT	CASSGRQGSANQPQHF
-	TRBJ1-4	TRBV28	-	TGTGCCAGCAGTTTCGGTACGGTCGCCGGTTATGAAAAACTGTTTTTT	CASSFGTVAGYEKLFF
TRBD1	TRBJ2-1	TRBV9	-	TGTGCCAGCAGCGTAGGGACAGGGGTTTTGAATGAGCAGTTCTTC	CASSVGTGVLNEQFF
-	TRBJ1-3	TRBV2	few	TGTGCCAGCAGGCCTAGACCCAGTGGAAACACCATATATTTT	CASRPRPSGNTIYF
-	TRBJ2-5	TRBV7-9	-	TGTGCCAGCAGCTTAGATTGGCAGAGAGGACGGGAGACCCAGTACTTC	CASSLDWQRGRETQYF
TRBD1	TRBJ1-5	TRBV28	-	TGTGCCAGCAGTCCACGACAGGGGTCGAGCAATCAGCCCCAGCATTTT	CASSPRQGSSNQPQHF
-	TRBJ1-6	TRBV7-3	-	TGTGCCAGTAGCCAAGACAGTTTCTCACCCCTCCACTTT	CASSQDSFSPLHF
-	TRBJ2-1	TRBV28	-	TGTGCCAGCAGTTCGACTAGGAGGGGGATCAATGAGCAGTTCTTC	CASSSTRRGINEQFF
TRBD1	TRBJ2-1	TRBV13	-	TGTGCCAGCAGCAGATGGACAGGGCTGTCCTACAATGAGCAGTTCTTC	CASSRWTGLSYNEQFF
TRBD1	TRBJ1-1	TRBV5-6	-	TGTGCCAGCAGCGGGAGGACAGGCGAAGCTTTCTTT	CASSGRTGEAFF
-	TRBJ1-4	TRBV5-1	-	TGCGCCAGCAGCTTGGACACCTGGAATGAAAAACTGTTTTTT	CASSLDTWNEKLFF
-	TRBJ1-3	TRBV5-1	-	TGCGCCAGCAGCTTTGACACACGAAACACCATATATTTT	CASSFDTRNTIYF